Sequencing of this T cell receptor (beta chain) was carried out in a study of radiotherapy plus CTLA-4 blockade in lung cancer. Here immunoSEQ multiplex PCR was the method, and the copy in TCRdb shows in-frame clones only, minus some. The profile shows about 120,000 clones, 85% to 90% of them singletons. V lost 4 bases and J 2 bases, leaving 12 bases between the germline ends. The CDR3 is made up of 15 amino acids. CDR1 and CDR2 (germline): SGHNT, YENEEA. This specimen was peripheral blood, taken from a patient treated with radiotherapy plus ipilimumab. The receptor comes from a human donor with non-small cell lung cancer that progressed on radiotherapy plus ipilimumab. The rearrangement uses TRBV11-3 and TRBJ2-1, with D maybe TRBD2 (5 bases). The CDR3 nucleotides read TGTGCCAGCAGCTCCCTACGAGGGACCTACAATGAGCAGTTCTTC. Translating it yields CASSSLRGTYNEQFF.